This TCR beta chain appears in the sequencing data of a study of metastatic and nonmetastatic thyroid tumors. At the level of the study: Repertoires of blood and of tissue (tumor or nodule) from malignant and benign thyroid patients were compared.

CDR3 length: 16 amino acids. CDR1 and CDR2 from the germline V gene are MNHNS and SASEGT. V gave up 4 bases and J gave up 6 bases; unmatched junction bases: 9. Study processing details: Clinicopathological groups supplied CDR3 differences that were used to build a distant-metastasis classifier for papillary thyroid cancer. From the PCR reads, TCRdb re-called clones with MiXCR. Clone size and V and J calls follow TCRdb, not the original study. The table records about 9,500 clones, around 32% of them present only once. Until they underwent thyroid surgery, no patient had received any treatment. General study results and limits: The study reportedly found significantly higher TCR beta diversity in malignant thyroid tumors than benign nodules, in blood and tumor.

This clone was counted between two and nine times. The antigen remains undetermined. Material: adjacent normal tissue. The chain uses TRBV6-1 and TRBJ1-5; 10 bases align to TRBD1. The TCR originated in a female donor with papillary thyroid cancer or a benign thyroid nodule (not recorded which). Some clones in this sample may be carry-over from other donors' samples. The CDR3 DNA sequence: TGTGCCAGCAGTGGACGGGACAGGGGACGGGGTCAGCCCCAGCATTTT. Translating it yields CASSGRDRGRGQPQHF.